Below, 3 T cell receptor beta chains from the same sample are listed, as sequenced in a study of cytomegalovirus exposure and HLA in healthy donors. The study ran its PCR with 60 Vbeta and 13 Jbeta primers. Measured with immunoSEQ multiplex PCR; TCRdb has only the in-frame clones, and not every one. Of about 150,000 clones listed, approximately 80% are singletons. The source material was PBMCs. These receptors were obtained from a woman aged 50 to 65 in good health and CMV-seropositive.

This CDR3 reads CASSEAQTGWPYEQYF. The CDR3 region has the DNA TGTGCCAGCAGTGAAGCACAGACAGGGTGGCCCTACGAGCAGTACTTC. The V call is TRBV6-1, the J call TRBJ2-7; 7 bases match TRBD1. Germline CDR1 MNHNS, CDR2 SASEGT. Unmatched junction bases numbered 7, after V lost 0 bases and J lost 2 bases. The length of the CDR3 is 16 residues.

This chain joins TRBV5-1 and TRBJ1-2; no firm D call. Germline lookup yields CDR1 SGHRS and CDR2 YFSETQ. The CDR3 is made up of 15 amino acids. Trimming removed 4 bases from V and 7 bases from J, with 20 bases in between. The CDR3 protein is CASSDAQRGIGGYTF. The CDR3 DNA follows: TGCGCCAGCAGCGATGCCCAGCGCGGGATAGGTGGCTACACCTTC.

The V and J genes are TRBV28 and TRBJ2-7, with TRBD1 identical over 7 bases. The length of the CDR3 is 15 residues. V lost 1 base and J lost 6; bases outside the gene matches: 9. From germline, CDR1 is MDHEN and CDR2 SYDVKM. This chain's CDR3 is CASSLSLGQRGEQYF. The DNA for the CDR3 is TGTGCCAGCAGTTTATCACTGGGACAGAGGGGCGAGCAGTACTTC.